This T cell receptor beta chain was recovered during a study of blood T cells in healthy people across ages. CDR3 length equals 15 residues. Germline trimming cut 5 bases from V and 3 bases from J; bases unmatched to any gene: 5. Overall study findings and caveats: The study could not conclusively compare naive and antigen-experienced cells, given its unsorted PBMCs.

This clonotype showed up just a few times. The antigen remains unidentified. Then a second PCR, running roughly 7 to 11 cycles, was carried out with a sample-barcoded 5' primer and a J-beta primer mix. TCRdb recomputed calls from the 5' RACE reads with MiXCR, one row per CDR3 protein. The table shows roughly 730,000 distinct CDR3 sequences, with roughly three fifths occurring only once. The rearrangement uses TRBV12-3 or TRBV12-4 and TRBJ2-4; 9 bases match TRBD1. Sequenced input: blood. This clonotype originated in a middle-aged man in good health. CDR3 sequence (DNA): TGTGCCAGCAGTCCACAGGGGGCAGTCAAAAACATTCAGTACTTC. It yields the protein CASSPQGAVKNIQYF.